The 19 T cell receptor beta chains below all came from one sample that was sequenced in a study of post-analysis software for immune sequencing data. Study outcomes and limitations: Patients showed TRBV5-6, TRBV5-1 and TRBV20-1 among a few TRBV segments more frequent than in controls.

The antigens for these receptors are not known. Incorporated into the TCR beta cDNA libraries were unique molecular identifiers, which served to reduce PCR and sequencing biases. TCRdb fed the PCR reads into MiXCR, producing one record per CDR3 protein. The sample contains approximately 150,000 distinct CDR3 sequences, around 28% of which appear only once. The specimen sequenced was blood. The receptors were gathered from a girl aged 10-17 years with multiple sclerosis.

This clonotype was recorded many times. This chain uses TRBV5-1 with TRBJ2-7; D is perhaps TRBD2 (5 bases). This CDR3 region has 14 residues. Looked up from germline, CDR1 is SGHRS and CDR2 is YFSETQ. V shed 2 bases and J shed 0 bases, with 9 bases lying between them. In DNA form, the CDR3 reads TGCGCCAGCAGCTTTACGGGATACTCCTACGAGCAGTACTTC. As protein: CASSFTGYSYEQYF.

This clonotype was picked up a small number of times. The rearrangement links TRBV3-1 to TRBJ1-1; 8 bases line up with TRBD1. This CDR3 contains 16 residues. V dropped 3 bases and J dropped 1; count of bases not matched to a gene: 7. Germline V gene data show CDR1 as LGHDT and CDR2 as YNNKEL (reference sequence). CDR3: CASSQGTGTGNTEAFF. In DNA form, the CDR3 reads TGTGCCAGCAGCCAGGGAACCGGGACAGGGAACACTGAAGCTTTCTTT.

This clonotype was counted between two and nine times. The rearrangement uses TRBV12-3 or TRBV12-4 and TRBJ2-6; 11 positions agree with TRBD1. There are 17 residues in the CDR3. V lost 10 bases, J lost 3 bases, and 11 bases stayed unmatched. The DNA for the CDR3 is TGTGCCACCGGATCCGGGACAGGGGGTTTTGGGGCCAACGTCCTGACTTTC. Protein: CATGSGTGGFGANVLTF.

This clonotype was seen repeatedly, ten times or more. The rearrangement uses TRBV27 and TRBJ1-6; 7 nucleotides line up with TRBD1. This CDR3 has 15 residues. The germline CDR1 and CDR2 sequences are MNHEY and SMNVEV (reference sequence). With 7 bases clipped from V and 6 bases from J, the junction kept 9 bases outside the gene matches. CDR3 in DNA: TGTGCCAGCACGCCCTCCGGGACAGTTAATTCACCCCTCCACTTT. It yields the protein CASTPSGTVNSPLHF.

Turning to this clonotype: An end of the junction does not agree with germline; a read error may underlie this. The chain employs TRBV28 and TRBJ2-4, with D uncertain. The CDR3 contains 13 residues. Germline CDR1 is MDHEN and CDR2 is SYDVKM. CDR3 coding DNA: TGTGCCAGCAGTCTTACACCCGAGAACACTCAGTACTTC. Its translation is CASSLTPENTQYF.

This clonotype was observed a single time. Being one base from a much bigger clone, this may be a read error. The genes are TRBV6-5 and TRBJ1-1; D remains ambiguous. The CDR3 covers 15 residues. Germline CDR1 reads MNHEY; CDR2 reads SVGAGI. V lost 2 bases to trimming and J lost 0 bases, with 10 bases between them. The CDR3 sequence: CASSYGRSMNTEAFF. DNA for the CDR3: TGTGCCAGCAGTTACGGGCGGAGCATGAACACTGAAGCTTTCTTT.

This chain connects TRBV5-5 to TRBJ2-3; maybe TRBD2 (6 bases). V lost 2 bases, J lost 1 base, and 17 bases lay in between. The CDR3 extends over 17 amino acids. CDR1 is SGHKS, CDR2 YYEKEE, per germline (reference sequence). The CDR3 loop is CASSFREMGDGTDTQYF. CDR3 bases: TGTGCCAGCAGCTTTCGGGAGATGGGTGATGGCACAGATACGCAGTATTTT.

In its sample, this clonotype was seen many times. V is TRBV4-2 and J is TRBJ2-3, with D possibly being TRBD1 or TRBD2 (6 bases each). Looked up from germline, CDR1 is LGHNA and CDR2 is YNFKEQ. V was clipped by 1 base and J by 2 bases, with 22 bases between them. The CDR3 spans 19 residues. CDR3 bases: TGTGCCAGCAGCCAAGGTGGAATTTTGGGGGGCCGAACCACAGATACGCAGTATTTT. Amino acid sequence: CASSQGGILGGRTTDTQYF.

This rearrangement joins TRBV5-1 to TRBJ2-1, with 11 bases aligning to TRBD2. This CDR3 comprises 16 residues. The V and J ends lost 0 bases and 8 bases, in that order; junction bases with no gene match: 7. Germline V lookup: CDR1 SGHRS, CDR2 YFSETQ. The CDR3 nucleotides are TGCGCCAGCAGCTTGGCCGTAGCGGGAGGGCCTCATGAGCAGTTCTTC. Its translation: CASSLAVAGGPHEQFF.

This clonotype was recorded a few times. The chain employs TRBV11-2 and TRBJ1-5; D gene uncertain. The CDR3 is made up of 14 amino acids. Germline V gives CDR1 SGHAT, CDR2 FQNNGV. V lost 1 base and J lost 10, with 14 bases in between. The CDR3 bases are TGTGCCAGCAGCTTAGCCCAAGGTGGGGATCCCCAGCATTTT. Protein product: CASSLAQGGDPQHF.

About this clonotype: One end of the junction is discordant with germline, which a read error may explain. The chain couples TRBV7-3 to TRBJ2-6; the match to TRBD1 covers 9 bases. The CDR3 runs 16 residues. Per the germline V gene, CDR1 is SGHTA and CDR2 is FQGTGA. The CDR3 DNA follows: TGTGCCAACAGCTTACGCAAAAGGACAGGGGTCAACGTCCTGACTTTC. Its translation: CANSLRKRTGVNVLTF.

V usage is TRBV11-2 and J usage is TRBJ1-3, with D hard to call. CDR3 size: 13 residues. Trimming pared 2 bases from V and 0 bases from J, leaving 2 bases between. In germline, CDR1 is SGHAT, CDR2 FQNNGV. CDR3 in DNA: TGTGCCAGCAGCTTACCCTCTGGAAACACCATATATTTT. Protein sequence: CASSLPSGNTIYF.

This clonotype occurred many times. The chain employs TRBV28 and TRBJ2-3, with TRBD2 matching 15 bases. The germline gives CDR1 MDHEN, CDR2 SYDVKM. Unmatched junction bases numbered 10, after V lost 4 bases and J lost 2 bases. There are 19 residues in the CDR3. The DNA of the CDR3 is TGTGCCAGCAGTTCTACCTCCGGGACTAGCGGGAGGTCCACAGATACGCAGTATTTT. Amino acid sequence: CASSSTSGTSGRSTDTQYF.

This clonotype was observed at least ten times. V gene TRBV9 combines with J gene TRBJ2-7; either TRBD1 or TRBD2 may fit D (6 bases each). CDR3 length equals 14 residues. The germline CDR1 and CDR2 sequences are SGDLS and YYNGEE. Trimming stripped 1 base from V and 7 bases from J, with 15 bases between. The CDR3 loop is CASSVSWGAGEQYF. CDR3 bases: TGTGCCAGCAGCGTATCATGGGGGGCGGGTGAGCAGTACTTC.

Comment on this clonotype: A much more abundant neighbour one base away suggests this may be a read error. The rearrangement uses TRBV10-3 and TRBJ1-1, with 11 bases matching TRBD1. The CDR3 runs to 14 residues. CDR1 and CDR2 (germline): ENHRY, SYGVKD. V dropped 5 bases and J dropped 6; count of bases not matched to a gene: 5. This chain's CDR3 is CAISRDRGDAEAFF. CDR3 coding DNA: TGTGCCATCAGTCGGGACAGGGGGGACGCTGAAGCTTTCTTT.

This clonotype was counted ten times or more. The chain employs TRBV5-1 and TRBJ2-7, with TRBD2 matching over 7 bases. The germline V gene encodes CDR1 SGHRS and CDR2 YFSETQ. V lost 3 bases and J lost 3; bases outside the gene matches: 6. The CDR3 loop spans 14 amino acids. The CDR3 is CASSSDPGGYEQYF. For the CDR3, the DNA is TGCGCCAGCAGCTCGGACCCGGGGGGCTACGAGCAGTACTTC.

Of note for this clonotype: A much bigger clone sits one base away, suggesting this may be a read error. Here the CDR3 reads CASSRGDGGGQFF. CDR3 in DNA: TGTGCCAGCAGCCGGGGGGACGGTGGTGGGCAGTTCTTC. The gene calls are TRBV6-5 and TRBJ2-1; 7 bases align to TRBD2. The CDR3 spans 13 residues. Germline assignment: CDR1 MNHEY and CDR2 SVGAGI. J gave up 12 bases and V 6 bases, and 11 bases lay outside the gene matches.

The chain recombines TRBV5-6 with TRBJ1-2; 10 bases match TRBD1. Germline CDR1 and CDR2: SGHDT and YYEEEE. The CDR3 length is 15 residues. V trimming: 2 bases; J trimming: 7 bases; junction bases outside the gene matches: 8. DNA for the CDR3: TGTGCCAGCAGCTTCGGGACAGGGGTCAGGGCTGGCTACACCTTC. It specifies CASSFGTGVRAGYTF. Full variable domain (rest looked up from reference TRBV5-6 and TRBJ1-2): DAGVTQSPTHLIKTRGQQVTLRCSPKSGHDTVSWYQQALGQGPQFIFQYYEEEERQRGNFPDRFSGHQFPNYSSELNVNALLLGDSALYLCASSFGTGVRAGYTFGSGTRLTVV.

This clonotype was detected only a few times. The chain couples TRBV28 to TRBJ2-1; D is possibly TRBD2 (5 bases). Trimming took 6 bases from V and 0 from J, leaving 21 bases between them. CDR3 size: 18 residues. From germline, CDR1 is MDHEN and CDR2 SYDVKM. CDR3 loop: CASSYQYSTGISYNEQFF. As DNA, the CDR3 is TGTGCCAGCAGCTACCAATACAGTACCGGGATCTCCTACAATGAGCAGTTCTTC.